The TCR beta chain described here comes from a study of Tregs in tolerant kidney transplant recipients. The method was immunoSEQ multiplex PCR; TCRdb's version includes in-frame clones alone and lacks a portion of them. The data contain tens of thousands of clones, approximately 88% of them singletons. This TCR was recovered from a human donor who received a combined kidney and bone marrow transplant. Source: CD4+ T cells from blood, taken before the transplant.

The CDR3 here is CASRPTGLDEKLFF. CDR3 DNA sequence: TGTGCCAGCAGACCGACAGGGTTGGATGAAAAACTGTTTTTT. V and J are TRBV7-2 and TRBJ1-4; 7 nucleotides line up with TRBD1. The length of the CDR3 is 14 residues. Germline values: CDR1 SGHTA, CDR2 FQGNSA. Germline trimming cut 6 bases from V and 6 bases from J; bases unmatched to any gene: 7.